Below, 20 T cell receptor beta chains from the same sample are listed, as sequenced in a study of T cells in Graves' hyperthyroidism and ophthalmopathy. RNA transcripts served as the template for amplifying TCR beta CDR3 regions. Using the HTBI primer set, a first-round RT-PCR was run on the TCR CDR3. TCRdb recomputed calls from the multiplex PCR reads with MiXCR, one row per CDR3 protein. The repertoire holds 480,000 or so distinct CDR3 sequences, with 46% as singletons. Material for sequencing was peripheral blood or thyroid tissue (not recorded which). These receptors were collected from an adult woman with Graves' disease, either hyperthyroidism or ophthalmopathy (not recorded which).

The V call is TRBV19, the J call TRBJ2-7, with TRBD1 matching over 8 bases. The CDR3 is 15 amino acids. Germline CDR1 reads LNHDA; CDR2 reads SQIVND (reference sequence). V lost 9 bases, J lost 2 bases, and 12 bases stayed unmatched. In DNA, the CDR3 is TGTGCCAGCAGCTTAAAGAGGACAGGGCCCTACGAGCAGTACTTC. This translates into CASSLKRTGPYEQYF.

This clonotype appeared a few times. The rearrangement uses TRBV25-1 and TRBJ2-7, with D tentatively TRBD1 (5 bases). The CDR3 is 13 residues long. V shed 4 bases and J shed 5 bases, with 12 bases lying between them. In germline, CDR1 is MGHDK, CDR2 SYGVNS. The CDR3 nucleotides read TGTGCCAGCAGTGGATCAGGGTCCCACGAGCAGTACTTC. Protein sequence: CASSGSGSHEQYF.

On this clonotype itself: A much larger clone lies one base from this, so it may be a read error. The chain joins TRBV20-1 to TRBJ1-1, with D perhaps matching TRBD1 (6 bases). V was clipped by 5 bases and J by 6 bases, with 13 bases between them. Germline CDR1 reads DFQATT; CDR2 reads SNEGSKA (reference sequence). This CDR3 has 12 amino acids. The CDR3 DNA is TGCAGTGCTTCCCGCAGGGGAGCTGAAGCTTTCTTT. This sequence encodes CSASRRGAEAFF.

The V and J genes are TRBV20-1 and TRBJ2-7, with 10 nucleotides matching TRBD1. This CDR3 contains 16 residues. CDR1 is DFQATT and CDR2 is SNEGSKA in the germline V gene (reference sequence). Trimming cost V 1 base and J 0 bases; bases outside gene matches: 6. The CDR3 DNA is TGCAGTGCTAGAGGGGGGGGGACAGGGGACTCCTACGAGCAGTACTTC. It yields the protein CSARGGGTGDSYEQYF.

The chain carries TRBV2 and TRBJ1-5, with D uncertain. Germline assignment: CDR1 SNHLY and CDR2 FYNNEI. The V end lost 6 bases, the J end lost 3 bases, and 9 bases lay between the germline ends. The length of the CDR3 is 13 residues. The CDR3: CASRKGPNQPQHF. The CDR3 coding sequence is TGTGCCAGCAGAAAAGGGCCCAATCAGCCCCAGCATTTT.

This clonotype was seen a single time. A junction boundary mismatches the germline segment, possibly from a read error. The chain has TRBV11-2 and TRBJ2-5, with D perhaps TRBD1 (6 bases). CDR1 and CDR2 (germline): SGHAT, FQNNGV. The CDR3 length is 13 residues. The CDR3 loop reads CASSDGGGELWNF. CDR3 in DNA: TGTGCCAGCAGCGACGGTGGGGGCGAATTATGGAACTTC.

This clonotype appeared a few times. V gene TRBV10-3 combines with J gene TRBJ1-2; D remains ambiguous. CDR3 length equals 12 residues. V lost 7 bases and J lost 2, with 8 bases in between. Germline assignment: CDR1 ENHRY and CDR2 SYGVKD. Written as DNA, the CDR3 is TGTGCCATCATGTCCGGAAACTATGGCTACACCTTC. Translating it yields CAIMSGNYGYTF.

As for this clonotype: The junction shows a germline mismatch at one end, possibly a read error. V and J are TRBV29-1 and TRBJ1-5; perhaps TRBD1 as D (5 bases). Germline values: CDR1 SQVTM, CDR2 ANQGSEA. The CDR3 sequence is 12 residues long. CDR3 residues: CSVEGGNQSQHF. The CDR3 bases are TGCAGCGTTGAAGGGGGGAATCAGTCCCAGCATTTT.

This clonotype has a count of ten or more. CDR3 sequence: CSVEARPGYEQYF. CDR3 DNA sequence: TGCAGCGTTGAGGCCCGACCCGGCTACGAGCAGTACTTC. The rearrangement links TRBV29-1 to TRBJ2-7; unclear D gene. Germline CDR1 reads SQVTM; CDR2 reads ANQGSEA. This CDR3 contains 13 residues. The V end was cut by 3 bases, the J end by 3 bases, with 12 bases between.

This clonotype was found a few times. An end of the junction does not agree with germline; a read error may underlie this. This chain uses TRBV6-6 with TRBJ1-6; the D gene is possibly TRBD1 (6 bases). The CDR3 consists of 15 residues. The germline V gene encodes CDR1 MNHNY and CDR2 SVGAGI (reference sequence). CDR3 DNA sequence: TGTGCCATCAGTGAGAGGGGGGGGGGGAATTCACCCCTCCACTTT. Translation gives CAISERGGGNSPLHF.

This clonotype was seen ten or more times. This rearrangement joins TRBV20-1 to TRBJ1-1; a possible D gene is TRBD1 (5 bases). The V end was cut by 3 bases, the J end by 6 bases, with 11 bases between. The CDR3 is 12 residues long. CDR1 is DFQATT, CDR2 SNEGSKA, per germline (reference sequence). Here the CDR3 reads CSASQGGAEAFF. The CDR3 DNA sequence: TGCAGTGCTAGTCAGGGCGGCGCTGAAGCTTTCTTT.

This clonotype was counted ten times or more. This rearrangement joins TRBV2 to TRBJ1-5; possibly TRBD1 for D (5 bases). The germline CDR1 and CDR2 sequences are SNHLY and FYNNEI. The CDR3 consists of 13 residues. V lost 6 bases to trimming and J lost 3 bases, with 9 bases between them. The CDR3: CASSQGPNQPQHF. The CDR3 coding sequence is TGTGCCAGCAGCCAGGGCCCCAATCAGCCCCAGCATTTT.

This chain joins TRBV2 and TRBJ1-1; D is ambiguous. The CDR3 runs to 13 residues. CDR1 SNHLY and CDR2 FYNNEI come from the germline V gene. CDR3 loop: CARDRRANTEAFF. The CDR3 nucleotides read TGTGCTAGAGATCGGAGGGCAAACACTGAAGCTTTCTTT.

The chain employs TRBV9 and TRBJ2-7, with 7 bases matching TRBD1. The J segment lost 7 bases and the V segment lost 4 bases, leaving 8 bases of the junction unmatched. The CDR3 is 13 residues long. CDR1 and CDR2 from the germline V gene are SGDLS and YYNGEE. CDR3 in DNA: TGTGCCAGCAGCCATCGACAGGGCGGAGAGCAGTACTTC. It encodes CASSHRQGGEQYF.

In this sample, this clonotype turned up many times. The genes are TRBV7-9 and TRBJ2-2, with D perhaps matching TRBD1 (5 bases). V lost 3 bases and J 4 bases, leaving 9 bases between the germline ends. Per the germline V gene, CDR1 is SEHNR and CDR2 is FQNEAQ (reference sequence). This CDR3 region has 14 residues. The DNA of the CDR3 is TGTGCCAGCAGCTTGGTTACAGGCACCGGGGAGCTGTTTTTT. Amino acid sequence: CASSLVTGTGELFF.

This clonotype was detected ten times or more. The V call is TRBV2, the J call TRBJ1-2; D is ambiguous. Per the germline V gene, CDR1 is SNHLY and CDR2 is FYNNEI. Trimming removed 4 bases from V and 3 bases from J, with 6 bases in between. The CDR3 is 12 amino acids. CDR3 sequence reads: CASSAADYGYTF. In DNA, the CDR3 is TGTGCCAGCAGTGCGGCGGACTATGGCTACACCTTC. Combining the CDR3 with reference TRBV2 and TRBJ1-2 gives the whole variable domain EPEVTQTPSHQVTQMGQEVILRCVPISNHLYFYWYRQILGQKVEFLVSFYNNEISEKSEIFDDQFSVERPDGSNFTLKIRSTKLEDSAMYFCASSAADYGYTFGSGTRLTVV.

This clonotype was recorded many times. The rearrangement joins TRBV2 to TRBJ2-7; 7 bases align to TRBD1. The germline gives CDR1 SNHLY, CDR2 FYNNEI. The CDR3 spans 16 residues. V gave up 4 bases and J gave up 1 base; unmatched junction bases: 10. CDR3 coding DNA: TGTGCCAGCAGTGTCTACCGGGACAGAGCATCCTACGAGCAGTACTTC. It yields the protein CASSVYRDRASYEQYF.

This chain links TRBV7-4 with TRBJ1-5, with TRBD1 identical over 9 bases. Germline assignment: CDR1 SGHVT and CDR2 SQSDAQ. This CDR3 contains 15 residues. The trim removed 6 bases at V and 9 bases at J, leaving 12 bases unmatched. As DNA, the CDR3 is TGTGCCAGCAGGTCGGGACAGGGTTTATACCGGCCCCAGCATTTT. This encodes CASRSGQGLYRPQHF.

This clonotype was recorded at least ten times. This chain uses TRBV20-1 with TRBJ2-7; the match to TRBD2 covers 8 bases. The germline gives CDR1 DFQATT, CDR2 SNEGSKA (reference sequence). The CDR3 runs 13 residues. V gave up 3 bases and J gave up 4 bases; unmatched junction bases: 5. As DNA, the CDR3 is TGCAGTGCTAGTCTCGGGAGGGGATACGAGCAGTACTTC. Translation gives CSASLGRGYEQYF.

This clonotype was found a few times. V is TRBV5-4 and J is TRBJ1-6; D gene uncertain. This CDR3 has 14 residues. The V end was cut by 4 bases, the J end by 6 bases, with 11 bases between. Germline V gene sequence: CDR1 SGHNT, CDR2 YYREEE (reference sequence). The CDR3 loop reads CASSPGSPNSPLHF. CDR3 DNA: TGTGCCAGCAGCCCGGGGTCCCCTAATTCACCCCTCCACTTT.